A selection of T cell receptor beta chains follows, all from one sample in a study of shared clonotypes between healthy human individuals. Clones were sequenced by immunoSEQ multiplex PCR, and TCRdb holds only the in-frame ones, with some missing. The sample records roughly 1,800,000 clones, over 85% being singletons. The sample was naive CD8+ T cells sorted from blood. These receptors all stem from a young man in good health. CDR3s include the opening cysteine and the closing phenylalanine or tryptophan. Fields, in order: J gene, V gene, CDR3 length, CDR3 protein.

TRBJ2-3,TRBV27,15,CASSFQDRWTDTQYF
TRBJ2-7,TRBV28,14,CASSSTGDTYEQYF
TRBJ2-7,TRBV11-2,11,CASRQHDEQYF
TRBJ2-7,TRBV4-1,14,CASSQTSGVYEQYF
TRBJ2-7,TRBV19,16,CASSEVTGPHSYEQYF
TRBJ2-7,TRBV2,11,CASSAGFEQYF
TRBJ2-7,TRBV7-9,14,CASSLVGTSYEQYF
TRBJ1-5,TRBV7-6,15,CASSPTWGSNQPQHF
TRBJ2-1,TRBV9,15,CASSVSGSSYNEQFF
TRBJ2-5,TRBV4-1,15,CASSQEGTSGETQYF
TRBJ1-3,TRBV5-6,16,CASSLFEDDSGNTIYF
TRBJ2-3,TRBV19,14,CASSVAGETDTQYF
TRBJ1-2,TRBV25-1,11,CASKFGIGYTF
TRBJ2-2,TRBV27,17,CASSLNGPGGITGELFF
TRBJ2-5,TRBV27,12,CASGHLGETQYF
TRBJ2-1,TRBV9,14,CASSASESNNEQFF
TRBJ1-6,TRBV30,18,CAWSVLNEGRTYNSPLHF
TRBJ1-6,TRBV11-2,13,CASSLDQYSPLHF
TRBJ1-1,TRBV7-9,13,CASSHPTGTEAFF
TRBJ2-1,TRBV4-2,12,CASSPSANEQFF
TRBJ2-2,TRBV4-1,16,CASSQHGTGSTGELFF
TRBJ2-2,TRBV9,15,CASSLPAGTGGELFF
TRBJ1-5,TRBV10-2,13,CASSEVDNQPQHF
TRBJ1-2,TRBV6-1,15,CASSEWGRGGYGYTF